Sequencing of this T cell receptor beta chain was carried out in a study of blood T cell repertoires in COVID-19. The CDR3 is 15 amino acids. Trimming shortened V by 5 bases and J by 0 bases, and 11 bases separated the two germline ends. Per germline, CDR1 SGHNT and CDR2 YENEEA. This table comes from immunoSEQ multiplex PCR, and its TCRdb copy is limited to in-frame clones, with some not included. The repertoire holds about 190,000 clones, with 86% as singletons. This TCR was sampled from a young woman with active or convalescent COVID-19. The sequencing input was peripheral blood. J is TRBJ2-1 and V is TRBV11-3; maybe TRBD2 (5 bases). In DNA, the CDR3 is TGTGCCAGCAGCCCCGGGGTTGGCTCCTACAATGAGCAGTTCTTC. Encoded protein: CASSPGVGSYNEQFF.